These 5 T cell receptor beta chains came from one sample sequenced in a study of T cells in tuberculosis. Sequenced by immunoSEQ multiplex PCR; TCRdb stores in-frame clones only, minus some. The data hold nearly 35,000 clones, with approximately 90% observed a single time. Input material: PBMCs. These receptors originate from a donor between 10 and 29 years old with latent tuberculosis or without tuberculosis infection.

The CDR3 loop reads CASAGLAYQETQYF. The CDR3 DNA reads as TGTGCCAGCGCGGGACTAGCGTACCAAGAGACCCAGTACTTC. The chain recombines TRBV2 with TRBJ2-5, with TRBD2 matching over 10 bases. The V segment lost 8 bases and the J segment 0 bases; nucleotides outside the gene matches: 3. CDR3 length: 14 residues. The germline gives CDR1 SNHLY, CDR2 FYNNEI.

CDR3 DNA sequence: TGCGCCAGCAGCCGTAGTGACCCCCGGAGGGATACGCAGTATTTT. The encoded protein is CASSRSDPRRDTQYF. The chain uses TRBV4-1 and TRBJ2-3; a possible D gene is TRBD2 (5 bases). This CDR3 spans 15 amino acids. The germline V gene has CDR1 MGHRA and CDR2 YSYEKL. V gave up 4 bases and J gave up 6 bases, with 17 bases separating them.

As for this clone: Germline is not matched at one junction end, which may reflect a read error. V and J are TRBV9 and TRBJ2-3, with TRBD2 identical over 13 bases. CDR3 length equals 18 residues. The germline CDR1 and CDR2 sequences are SGDLS and YYNGEE. Written as DNA, the CDR3 is TGTGCCAGCAGCGTTCCCGGGACTAGCGGGATGAGCAGAGATACGCAGTATTTT. This gives the protein CASSVPGTSGMSRDTQYF.

This clone was seen a handful of times. The chain joins TRBV7-3 to TRBJ2-1; 12 bases are shared with TRBD2. With 2 bases clipped from V and 4 bases from J, the junction kept 3 bases outside the gene matches. This CDR3 has 16 residues. CDR1 is SGHTA and CDR2 is FQGTGA in the germline V gene. The CDR3 DNA is TGTGCCAGCAGCTTACCTGGACTAGCGGGGTACAATGAGCAGTTCTTC. It specifies CASSLPGLAGYNEQFF.

The rearrangement uses TRBV11-2 and TRBJ2-5; D gene ambiguous. V lost 3 bases, J lost 5 bases, and 13 bases lay in between. The CDR3 runs 14 residues. In germline, CDR1 is SGHAT, CDR2 FQNNGV. For the CDR3, the DNA is TGTGCCAGCAGCTTGGAGATCTGGGTGGAGACCCAGTACTTC. As protein: CASSLEIWVETQYF.